This is a list of T cell receptor beta chains from one sample in a study of Ad26.COV2.S vaccination and SARS-CoV-2 variants. Sequenced by immunoSEQ multiplex PCR; TCRdb stores in-frame clones only, minus some. The repertoire holds around 400,000 clones, around 91% seen once, with 1.9% in the top ten. Sequencing was performed on peripheral blood, taken in a trial of Ad26.COV2.S vaccine versus placebo. These receptors were collected from a person between 18 and 65 years old who received the Ad26.COV2.S COVID-19 vaccine or a placebo. CDR3s include the opening cysteine and the closing phenylalanine or tryptophan. The D gene is left open where the match is weak. Only part of the rows carry a size: once, few, many, or a class if the clone is expanded.

CDR3 protein: CATSRRQGQETQYF
CDR3 DNA: TGTGCCACCAGCAGGAGACAGGGACAAGAGACCCAGTACTTC
clone size: few
J gene: TRBJ2-5
D gene: TRBD1
V gene: TRBV15

CDR3 protein: CASSTWDRINEQFF
CDR3 DNA: TGTGCCAGTAGTACTTGGGACCGTATCAATGAGCAGTTCTTC
clone size: NA
J gene: TRBJ2-1
D gene: NA
V gene: TRBV19

CDR3 protein: CASSYSRQGVGTEAFF
CDR3 DNA: TGTGCCAGCAGTTACTCCCGACAGGGCGTGGGCACTGAAGCTTTCTTT
clone size: NA
J gene: TRBJ1-1
D gene: TRBD1
V gene: TRBV6-5

CDR3 protein: CASSPQDREAFF
CDR3 DNA: TGTGCCAGCAGCCCCCAAGACAGGGAAGCTTTCTTT
clone size: NA
J gene: TRBJ1-1
D gene: NA
V gene: TRBV12-3/TRBV12-4

CDR3 protein: CASSLMGKKAGELFF
CDR3 DNA: TGTGCCAGCAGTTTGATGGGGAAGAAGGCCGGGGAGCTGTTTTTT
clone size: NA
J gene: TRBJ2-2
D gene: NA
V gene: TRBV28

CDR3 protein: CASSLTGREQFF
CDR3 DNA: TGTGCCAGCAGTTTAACGGGCAGGGAGCAGTTCTTC
clone size: few
J gene: TRBJ2-1
D gene: NA
V gene: TRBV28

CDR3 protein: CASSQSRSTGVMAKNIQYF
CDR3 DNA: TGTGCCAGCAGCCAAAGTAGGTCGACAGGGGTTATGGCCAAAAACATTCAGTACTTC
clone size: NA
J gene: TRBJ2-4
D gene: TRBD1
V gene: TRBV14

CDR3 protein: CASSSPYTAEAFF
CDR3 DNA: TGTGCCAGCAGTTCCCCATACACTGCTGAAGCTTTCTTT
clone size: NA
J gene: TRBJ1-1
D gene: NA
V gene: TRBV27

CDR3 protein: CASRAPGDPLHF
CDR3 DNA: TGTGCCAGCAGGGCCCCGGGGGACCCCCTCCACTTT
clone size: many
J gene: TRBJ1-6
D gene: NA
V gene: TRBV6-5

CDR3 protein: CASSALSGELFF
CDR3 DNA: TGTGCCAGCAGTGCCCTGAGCGGGGAGCTGTTTTTT
clone size: NA
J gene: TRBJ2-2
D gene: NA
V gene: TRBV27

CDR3 protein: CAWRPLGTAQETQYF
CDR3 DNA: TGTGCCTGGAGGCCTTTGGGTACCGCACAAGAGACCCAGTACTTC
clone size: NA
J gene: TRBJ2-5
D gene: NA
V gene: TRBV30

CDR3 protein: CASSKVVKDLPYEQYF
CDR3 DNA: TGTGCCAGCAGCAAAGTTGTCAAGGACTTACCCTACGAGCAGTACTTC
clone size: NA
J gene: TRBJ2-7
D gene: NA
V gene: TRBV21-1

CDR3 protein: CASGGRILDTIYF
CDR3 DNA: TGTGCCTCCGGGGGGAGGATTTTAGACACCATATATTTT
clone size: NA
J gene: TRBJ1-3
D gene: NA
V gene: TRBV30

CDR3 protein: CASRQTTSQTQYF
CDR3 DNA: TGTGCCAGCAGACAAACTACTAGCCAGACGCAGTATTTT
clone size: NA
J gene: TRBJ2-3
D gene: NA
V gene: TRBV7-2

CDR3 protein: CASRQTGTGGGYTF
CDR3 DNA: TGTGCCAGCAGGCAGACCGGGACAGGGGGCGGCTACACCTTC
clone size: NA
J gene: TRBJ1-2
D gene: TRBD1
V gene: TRBV2

CDR3 protein: CASATEPGSSYEQYF
CDR3 DNA: TGTGCCAGTGCAACGGAGCCGGGAAGCTCCTACGAGCAGTACTTC
clone size: NA
J gene: TRBJ2-7
D gene: NA
V gene: TRBV2

CDR3 protein: CASSLRGRDTGELFF
CDR3 DNA: TGTGCCAGCAGTTTAAGGGGGCGAGACACCGGGGAGCTGTTTTTT
clone size: NA
J gene: TRBJ2-2
D gene: TRBD1
V gene: TRBV27

CDR3 protein: CAWSDVNRGPDTQYF
CDR3 DNA: TGTGCCTGGAGTGATGTGAACAGGGGCCCAGATACGCAGTATTTT
clone size: once
J gene: TRBJ2-3
D gene: TRBD1
V gene: TRBV30

CDR3 protein: CASTQTGISYEQYF
CDR3 DNA: TGTGCCAGTACCCAGACAGGCATCTCCTACGAGCAGTACTTC
clone size: NA
J gene: TRBJ2-7
D gene: NA
V gene: TRBV19

CDR3 protein: CASSWGLAGGVNNEQFF
CDR3 DNA: TGCGCCAGCAGCTGGGGCCTAGCGGGAGGGGTCAACAATGAGCAGTTCTTC
clone size: NA
J gene: TRBJ2-1
D gene: TRBD2
V gene: TRBV5-1

CDR3 protein: CASAREGETQYF
CDR3 DNA: TGCGCCAGCGCCCGGGAGGGGGAGACCCAGTACTTC
clone size: NA
J gene: TRBJ2-5
D gene: TRBD2
V gene: TRBV5-1

CDR3 protein: CASSAGISTGEGTEAFF
CDR3 DNA: TGTGCCAGCAGCGCCGGTATTTCCACAGGGGAGGGCACTGAAGCTTTCTTT
clone size: once
J gene: TRBJ1-1
D gene: TRBD1
V gene: TRBV9

CDR3 protein: CASSPPLLAGLYEQYF
CDR3 DNA: TGTGCCAGCAGCCCGCCCCTACTAGCGGGTCTCTACGAGCAGTACTTC
clone size: NA
J gene: TRBJ2-7
D gene: TRBD2
V gene: TRBV3-1/TRBV3-2

CDR3 protein: CASSRLPETQYF
CDR3 DNA: TGTGCCAGCAGCAGACTACCGGAGACCCAGTACTTC
clone size: NA
J gene: TRBJ2-5
D gene: NA
V gene: TRBV6-5

CDR3 protein: CATSLATGLETQYF
CDR3 DNA: TGTGCCACCAGTCTAGCGACCGGTCTCGAGACCCAGTACTTC
clone size: NA
J gene: TRBJ2-5
D gene: NA
V gene: TRBV15

CDR3 protein: CASSPPSRAKNIQYF
CDR3 DNA: TGTGCCAGCAGTCCGCCCTCCCGAGCCAAAAACATTCAGTACTTC
clone size: NA
J gene: TRBJ2-4
D gene: NA
V gene: TRBV28

CDR3 protein: CASSLLTSGRGEQFF
CDR3 DNA: TGTGCCAGCAGCCTTTTGACTAGCGGGAGGGGTGAGCAGTTCTTC
clone size: NA
J gene: TRBJ2-1
D gene: TRBD2
V gene: TRBV7-2

CDR3 protein: CASSLAPGNSEKLFF
CDR3 DNA: TGTGCCAGCAGCTTGGCTCCAGGGAATTCTGAAAAACTGTTTTTT
clone size: NA
J gene: TRBJ1-4
D gene: NA
V gene: TRBV5-5

CDR3 protein: CASSPVNAGELFF
CDR3 DNA: TGTGCCAGCAGCCCCGTAAACGCCGGGGAGCTGTTTTTT
clone size: NA
J gene: TRBJ2-2
D gene: NA
V gene: TRBV5-6